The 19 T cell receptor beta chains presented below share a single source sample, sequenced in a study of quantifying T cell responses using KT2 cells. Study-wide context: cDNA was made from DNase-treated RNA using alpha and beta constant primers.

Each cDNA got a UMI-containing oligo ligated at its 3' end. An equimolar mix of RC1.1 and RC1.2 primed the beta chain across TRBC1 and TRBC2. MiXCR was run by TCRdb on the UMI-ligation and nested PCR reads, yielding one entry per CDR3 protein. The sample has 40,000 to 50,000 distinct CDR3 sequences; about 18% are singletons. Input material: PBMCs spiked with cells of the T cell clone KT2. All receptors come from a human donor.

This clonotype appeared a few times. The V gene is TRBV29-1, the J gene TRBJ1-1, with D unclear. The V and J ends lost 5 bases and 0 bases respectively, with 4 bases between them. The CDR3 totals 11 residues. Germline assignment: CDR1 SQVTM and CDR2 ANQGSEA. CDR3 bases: TGCAGCGTTTCAATGAACACTGAAGCTTTCTTT. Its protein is CSVSMNTEAFF. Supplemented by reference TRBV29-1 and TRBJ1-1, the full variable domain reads SAVISQKPSRDICQRGTSLTIQCQVDSQVTMMFWYRQQPGQSLTLIATANQGSEATYESGFVIDKFPISRPNLTFSTLTVSNMSPEDSSIYLCSVSMNTEAFFGQGTRLTVV.

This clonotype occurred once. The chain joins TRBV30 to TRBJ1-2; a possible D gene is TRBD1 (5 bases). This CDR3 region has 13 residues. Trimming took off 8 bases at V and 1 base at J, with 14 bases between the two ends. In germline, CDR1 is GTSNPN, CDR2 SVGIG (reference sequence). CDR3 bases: TGTGCCCAGAGCGGGGGGAATAACTATGGCTACACCTTC. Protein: CAQSGGNNYGYTF.

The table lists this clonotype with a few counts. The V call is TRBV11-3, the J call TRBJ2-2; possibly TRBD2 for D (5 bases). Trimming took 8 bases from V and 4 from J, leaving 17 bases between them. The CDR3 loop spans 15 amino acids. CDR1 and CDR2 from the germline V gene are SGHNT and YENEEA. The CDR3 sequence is CASRGGGGFTGELFF. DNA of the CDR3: TGTGCCAGCCGGGGTGGTGGCGGATTCACCGGGGAGCTGTTTTTT.

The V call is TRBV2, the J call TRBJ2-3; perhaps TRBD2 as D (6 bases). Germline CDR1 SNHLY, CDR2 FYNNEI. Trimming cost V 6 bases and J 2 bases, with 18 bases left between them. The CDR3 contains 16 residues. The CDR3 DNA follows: TGTGCCAGCAGCAGACTAGATTCGCCACACACAGATACGCAGTATTTT. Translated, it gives CASSRLDSPHTDTQYF.

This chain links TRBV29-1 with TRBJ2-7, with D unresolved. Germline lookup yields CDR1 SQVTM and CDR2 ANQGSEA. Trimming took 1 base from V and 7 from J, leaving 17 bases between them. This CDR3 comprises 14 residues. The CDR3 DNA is TGCAGCGTTGAAGTCGGACCGCGTAGTGGGGAGCAGTACTTC. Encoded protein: CSVEVGPRSGEQYF.

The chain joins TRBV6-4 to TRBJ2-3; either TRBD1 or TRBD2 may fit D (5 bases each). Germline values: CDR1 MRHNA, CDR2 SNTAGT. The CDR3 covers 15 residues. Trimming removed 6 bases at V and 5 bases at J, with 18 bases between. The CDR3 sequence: CASSPGTRDQDTQYF. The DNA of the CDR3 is TGTGCCAGCAGCCCGGGTACCAGGGACCAAGATACGCAGTATTTT.

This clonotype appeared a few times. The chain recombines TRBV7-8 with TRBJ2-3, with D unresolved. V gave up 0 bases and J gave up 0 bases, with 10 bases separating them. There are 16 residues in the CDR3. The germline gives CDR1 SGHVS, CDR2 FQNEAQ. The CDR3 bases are TGTGCCAGCAGCTTAGCGCACGGACCTAGCACAGATACGCAGTATTTT. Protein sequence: CASSLAHGPSTDTQYF.

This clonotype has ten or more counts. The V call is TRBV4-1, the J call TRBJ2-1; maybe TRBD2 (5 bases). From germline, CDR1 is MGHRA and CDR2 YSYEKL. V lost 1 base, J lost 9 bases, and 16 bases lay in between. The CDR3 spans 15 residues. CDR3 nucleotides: TGCGCCAGCAGCCAAGTAGAACTAGATAGTGGTGAGCAGTTCTTC. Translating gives CASSQVELDSGEQFF.

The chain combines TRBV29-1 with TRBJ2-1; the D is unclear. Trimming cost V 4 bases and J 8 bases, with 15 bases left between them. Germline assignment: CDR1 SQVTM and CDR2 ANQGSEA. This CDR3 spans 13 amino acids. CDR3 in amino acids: CSVVRGMADEQFF. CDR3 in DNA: TGCAGCGTTGTCAGAGGCATGGCCGATGAGCAGTTCTTC.

Written as DNA, the CDR3 is TGTGCCAGCAGCCCAAGGACTGCAGCTAGCACAGATACGCAGTATTTT. Residues: CASSPRTAASTDTQYF. This rearrangement joins TRBV11-1 to TRBJ2-3; perhaps TRBD2 as D (5 bases). There are 16 residues in the CDR3. V was cut by 5 bases and J by 0 bases, with 15 bases left in between. Looked up from germline, CDR1 is SGHAT and CDR2 is FQDESV (reference sequence).

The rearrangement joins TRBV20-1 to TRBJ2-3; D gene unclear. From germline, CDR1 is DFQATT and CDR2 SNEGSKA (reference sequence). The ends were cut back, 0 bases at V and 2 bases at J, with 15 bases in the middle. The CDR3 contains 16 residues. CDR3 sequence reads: CSARDRRLGVTDTQYF. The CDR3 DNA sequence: TGCAGTGCTAGAGATCGACGGTTAGGTGTCACAGATACGCAGTATTTT.

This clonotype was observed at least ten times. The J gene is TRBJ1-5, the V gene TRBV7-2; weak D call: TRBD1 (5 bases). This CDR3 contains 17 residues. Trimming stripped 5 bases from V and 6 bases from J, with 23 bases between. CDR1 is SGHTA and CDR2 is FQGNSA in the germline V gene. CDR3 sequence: CASSPTSGVGVAQPQHF. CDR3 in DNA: TGTGCCAGCAGCCCTACCTCCGGGGTGGGGGTTGCTCAGCCCCAGCATTTT.

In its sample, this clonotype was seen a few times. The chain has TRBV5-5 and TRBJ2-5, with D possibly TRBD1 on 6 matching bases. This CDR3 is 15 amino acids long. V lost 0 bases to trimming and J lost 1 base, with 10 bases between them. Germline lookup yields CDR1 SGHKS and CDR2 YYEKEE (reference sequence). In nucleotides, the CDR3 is TGTGCCAGCAGCTTGGTAACAGGGATCCAAGAGACCCAGTACTTC. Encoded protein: CASSLVTGIQETQYF.

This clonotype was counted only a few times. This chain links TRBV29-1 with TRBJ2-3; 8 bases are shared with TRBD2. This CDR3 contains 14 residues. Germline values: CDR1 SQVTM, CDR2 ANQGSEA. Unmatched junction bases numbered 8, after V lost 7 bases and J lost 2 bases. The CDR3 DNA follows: TGCAGCGGCGCCAGAGCGGGAGCCACAGATACGCAGTATTTT. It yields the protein CSGARAGATDTQYF.

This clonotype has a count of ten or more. The CDR3 nucleotides read TGTGCCAGCCGGACAGGAGGCACAGATACGCAGTATTTT. It encodes CASRTGGTDTQYF. V is TRBV5-8 and J is TRBJ2-3, with 7 bases matching TRBD1. The J segment lost 1 base and the V segment lost 7 bases, leaving 3 bases of the junction unmatched. Per germline, CDR1 SGHTS and CDR2 YDEGEE. The CDR3 is 13 amino acids.

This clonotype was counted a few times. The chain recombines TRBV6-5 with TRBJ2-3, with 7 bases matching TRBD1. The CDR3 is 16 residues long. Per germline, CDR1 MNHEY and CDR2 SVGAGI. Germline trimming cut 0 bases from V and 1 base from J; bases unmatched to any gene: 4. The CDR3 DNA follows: TGTGCCAGCAGTTACTCGTGGCAGGGGGGCACAGATACGCAGTATTTT. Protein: CASSYSWQGGTDTQYF.

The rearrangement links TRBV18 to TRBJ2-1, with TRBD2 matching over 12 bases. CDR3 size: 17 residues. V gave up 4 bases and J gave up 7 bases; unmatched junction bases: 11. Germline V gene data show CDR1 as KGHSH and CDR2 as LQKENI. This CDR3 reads CASSLGLAGPSRNEQFF. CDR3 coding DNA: TGTGCCAGCTCACTTGGACTAGCGGGGCCCTCCCGAAATGAGCAGTTCTTC.

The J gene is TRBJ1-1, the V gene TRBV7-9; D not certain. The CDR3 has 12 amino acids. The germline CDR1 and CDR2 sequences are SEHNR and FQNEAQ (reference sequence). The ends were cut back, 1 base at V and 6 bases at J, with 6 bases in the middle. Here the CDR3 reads CASSLGTPEAFF. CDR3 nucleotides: TGTGCCAGCAGCTTAGGGACCCCTGAAGCTTTCTTT.

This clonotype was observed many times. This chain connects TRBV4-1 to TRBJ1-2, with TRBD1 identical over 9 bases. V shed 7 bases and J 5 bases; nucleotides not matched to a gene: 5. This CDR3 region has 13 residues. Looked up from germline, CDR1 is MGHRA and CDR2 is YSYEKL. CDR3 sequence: CASKRTGDYGYTF. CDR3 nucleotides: TGCGCCAGCAAACGGACAGGGGATTATGGCTACACCTTC.